This section outlines one TCR beta chain sequence together with its context. Its antigen is unidentified. Here immunoSEQ multiplex PCR was the method, and the copy in TCRdb shows in-frame clones only, minus some. The repertoire consists of 27,000 or so clones, with 86% occurring once and the leading ten covering around 1.1%. This sample was taken from a study of T cells in narcolepsy. Study as a whole: Donors had narcolepsy type 1 or type 2, or were healthy controls.

Study-level points and caveats: Blood of same and different patients, but not healthy controls, reportedly held recurring autoreactive clonotypes. HCRT-specific and TRIB2-specific autoreactive clonotypes appeared among same-patient CSF and blood CD4+ clonotypes.

V lost 0 bases to trimming and J lost 6 bases; unmatched junction nucleotides: 2. The germline gives CDR1 SGHRS, CDR2 YFSETQ. The CDR3 spans 13 residues. The rearrangement links TRBV5-1 to TRBJ1-1; 7 nucleotides match TRBD1. The clonotype originates from a human donor with narcolepsy. Sequenced sample: CD45RA- memory CD4+ T cells from PBMCs. DNA for the CDR3: TGCGCCAGCAGCTTGGGGACAGGCGCTGAAGCTTTCTTT. It yields the protein CASSLGTGAEAFF.